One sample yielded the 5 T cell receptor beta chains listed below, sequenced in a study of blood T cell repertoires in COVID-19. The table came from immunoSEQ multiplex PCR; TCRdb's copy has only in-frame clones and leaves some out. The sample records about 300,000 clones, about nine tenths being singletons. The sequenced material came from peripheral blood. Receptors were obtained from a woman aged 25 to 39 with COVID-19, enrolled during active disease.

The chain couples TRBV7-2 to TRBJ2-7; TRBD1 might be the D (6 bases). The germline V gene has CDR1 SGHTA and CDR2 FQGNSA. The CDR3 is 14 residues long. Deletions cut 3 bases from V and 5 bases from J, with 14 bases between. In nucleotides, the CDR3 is TGTGCCAGCAGCTTCCGCACAGGGAATCACGAGCAGTACTTC. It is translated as CASSFRTGNHEQYF.

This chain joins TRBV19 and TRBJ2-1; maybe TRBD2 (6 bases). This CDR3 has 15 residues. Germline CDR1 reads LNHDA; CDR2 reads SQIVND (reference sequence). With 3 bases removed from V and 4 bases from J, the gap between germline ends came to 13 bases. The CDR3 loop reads CASSMRLDDYNEQFF. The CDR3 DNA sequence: TGTGCCAGTAGTATGAGACTAGACGATTACAATGAGCAGTTCTTC. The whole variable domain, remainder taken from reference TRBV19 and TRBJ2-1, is DGGITQSPKYLFRKEGQNVTLSCEQNLNHDAMYWYRQDPGQGLRLIYYSQIVNDFQKGDIAEGYSVSREKKESFPLTVTSAQKNPTAFYLCASSMRLDDYNEQFFGPGTRLTVL.

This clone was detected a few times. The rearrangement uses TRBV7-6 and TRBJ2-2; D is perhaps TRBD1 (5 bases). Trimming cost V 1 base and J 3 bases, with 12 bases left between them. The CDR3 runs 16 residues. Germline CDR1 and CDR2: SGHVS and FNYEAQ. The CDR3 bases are TGTGCCAGCAGCTTAGTAGGCAGGGCGGACACCGGGGAGCTGTTTTTT. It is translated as CASSLVGRADTGELFF.

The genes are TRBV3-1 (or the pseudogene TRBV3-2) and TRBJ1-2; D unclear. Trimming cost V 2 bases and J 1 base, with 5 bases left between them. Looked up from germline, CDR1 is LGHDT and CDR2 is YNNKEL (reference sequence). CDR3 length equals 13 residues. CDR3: CASSQIRNYGYTF. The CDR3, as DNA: TGTGCCAGCAGCCAAATTCGTAACTATGGCTACACCTTC.

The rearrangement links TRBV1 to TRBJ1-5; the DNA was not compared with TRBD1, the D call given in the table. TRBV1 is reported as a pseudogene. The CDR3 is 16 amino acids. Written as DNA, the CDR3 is TGCACCAGCAGCCAAGAAAACAGGTTAGACAATCAGCCCCAGCATTTT. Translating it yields CTSSQENRLDNQPQHF.